These 9 T cell receptor beta chains share one sample of origin, sequenced in a study of hypomethylating agent response in myelodysplastic syndrome. Only in-frame clones appear in the TCRdb table, and some are missing; sequencing was by immunoSEQ multiplex PCR. The sample comprises thousands of clones, roughly 80% of which are singletons, and approximately 26% rests with the top ten. The sequenced sample was bone marrow, obtained before or after starting hypomethylating agent treatment for myelodysplastic syndrome (not recorded which). The receptors here all came from a human donor with myelodysplastic syndrome.

This sequence joins TRBV6-6 and TRBJ1-2; no reliable D call. V lost 0 bases, J lost 13 bases, and 18 bases lay in between. The CDR3 has 14 residues. Germline lookup yields CDR1 MNHNY and CDR2 SVGAGI (reference sequence). CDR3 nucleotides: TGTGCCAGCAGTTACTCGATGTTGGGAGATGGACGCACCTTC. Amino acid sequence: CASSYSMLGDGRTF.

The rearrangement joins TRBV7-8 to TRBJ2-6, with TRBD1 matching 9 bases. Germline V gene data show CDR1 as SGHVS and CDR2 as FQNEAQ. Germline trimming cut 5 bases from V and 0 bases from J; bases unmatched to any gene: 8. CDR3 size: 18 residues. CDR3: CASSPPGTGTSGANVLTF. The DNA for the CDR3 is TGTGCCAGCAGCCCCCCCGGGACAGGGACCTCTGGGGCCAACGTCCTGACTTTC.

This clone was found a few times. This rearrangement joins TRBV2 to TRBJ1-1; D gene uncertain. Germline CDR1 is SNHLY and CDR2 is FYNNEI. V lost 6 bases to trimming and J lost 8 bases, with 7 bases between them. The CDR3 spans 10 residues. The CDR3 loop is CASSLGEAFF. CDR3 DNA sequence: TGTGCCAGCAGCCTGGGCGAAGCTTTCTTT.

The rearrangement links TRBV6-6 to TRBJ1-3; D remains unclear. The CDR3 is 12 residues long. Germline CDR1 MNHNY, CDR2 SVGAGI (reference sequence). Trimming stripped 8 bases from V and 4 bases from J, with 9 bases between. This CDR3 reads CASSTMGNTIYF. Here the CDR3 DNA reads TGTGCCAGCTCGACAATGGGAAACACCATATATTTT.

The rearrangement uses TRBV28 and TRBJ2-4, with a tentative D call TRBD2 (6 bases). The CDR3 is 18 residues long. The ends were cut back, 6 bases at V and 3 bases at J, with 24 bases in the middle. The germline V gene encodes CDR1 MDHEN and CDR2 SYDVKM. The CDR3 sequence is CASSLKFGDSPGKNIQYF. CDR3 nucleotides: TGTGCCAGCAGCCTCAAATTTGGGGACTCCCCGGGCAAAAACATTCAGTACTTC.

The chain has TRBV10-3 and TRBJ1-2, with D possibly being TRBD1 (5 bases). V was shortened by 4 bases and J by 8 bases, with 17 bases between the two germline ends. The CDR3 totals 14 residues. Germline CDR1 ENHRY, CDR2 SYGVKD. In nucleotides, the CDR3 is TGTGCCATCAGTGCACCTGGGACGGAAGACGGCTACACCTTC. As protein: CAISAPGTEDGYTF.

The chain joins TRBV19 to TRBJ2-7, with TRBD2 identical over 8 bases. This CDR3 contains 15 residues. J gave up 1 base and V 3 bases, and 5 bases lay outside the gene matches. Looked up from germline, CDR1 is LNHDA and CDR2 is SQIVND (reference sequence). CDR3 amino acids: CASSMALAVSYEQYF. CDR3 coding DNA: TGTGCCAGTAGTATGGCACTAGCGGTTTCCTACGAGCAGTACTTC.

This sequence joins TRBV2 and TRBJ2-3; 12 bases match TRBD2. Germline-derived CDR1 and CDR2 are SNHLY and FYNNEI. The CDR3 has 18 amino acids. Trimming removed 4 bases from V and 4 bases from J; junction bases left unmatched: 12. This chain's CDR3 is CASSARLAGASGADTQYF. CDR3 DNA sequence: TGTGCCAGCAGTGCCCGACTAGCGGGAGCCTCCGGTGCAGATACGCAGTATTTT. The full variable domain, in which reference TRBV2 and TRBJ2-3 provide the parts outside the CDR3, is EPEVTQTPSHQVTQMGQEVILRCVPISNHLYFYWYRQILGQKVEFLVSFYNNEISEKSEIFDDQFSVERPDGSNFTLKIRSTKLEDSAMYFCASSARLAGASGADTQYFGPGTRLTVL.

This clone appeared a single time. The J gene is TRBJ2-7, the V gene TRBV5-1, with 9 bases matching TRBD2. The V segment lost 3 bases and the J segment 0 bases; nucleotides outside the gene matches: 4. The germline gives CDR1 SGHRS, CDR2 YFSETQ. The CDR3 consists of 15 residues. CDR3 region: CASSSLSGSSYEQYF. DNA for the CDR3: TGCGCCAGCAGCTCTCTTAGCGGGAGCTCCTACGAGCAGTACTTC. Full variable domain (outside the CDR3, taken from reference TRBV5-1 and TRBJ2-7): KAGVTQTPRYLIKTRGQQVTLSCSPISGHRSVSWYQQTPGQGLQFLFEYFSETQRNKGNFPGRFSGRQFSNSRSEMNVSTLELGDSALYLCASSSLSGSSYEQYFGPGTRLTVT.